This T cell receptor (beta chain) was identified in a study of cytomegalovirus exposure and HLA in healthy donors. The overall study: A later analysis reported the approximately 120 validation repertoires used the same platform as the 500 to 800 first-cohort repertoires.

The data were produced by immunoSEQ multiplex PCR, yet TCRdb's version contains in-frame clones alone and is incomplete. The sample records about 130,000 clones, 88% being singletons. The CDR3 runs 16 residues. From germline, CDR1 is SGHNT and CDR2 YENEEA. Trimming removed 5 bases from V and 7 bases from J; junction bases left unmatched: 12. Sequencing used PBMCs. This clonotype was obtained from a man aged 25 to 45 in good health and CMV-seronegative. The chain uses TRBV11-3 and TRBJ2-3; 10 nucleotides match TRBD1. The CDR3 here is CASSLSRDRGGYTQYF. CDR3 bases: TGTGCCAGCAGCCTCAGCCGGGACAGGGGCGGCTATACGCAGTATTTT.